The 7 T cell receptor beta chains below come from one sample, sequenced in a study of blood T cell repertoires in COVID-19. Sequenced by immunoSEQ multiplex PCR; TCRdb stores in-frame clones only, minus some. The sample includes 350,000 to 400,000 clones, just under 90% of them seen just once. Input material: PBMCs or T cells enriched from blood (not recorded which). The receptors come from a woman in her twenties or thirties who had recovered from COVID-19.

V usage is TRBV7-9 and J usage is TRBJ2-3; the match to TRBD2 covers 14 bases. The CDR3 runs to 18 residues. With 10 bases clipped from V and 2 bases from J, the junction kept 14 bases outside the gene matches. The germline V gene encodes CDR1 SEHNR and CDR2 FQNEAQ (reference sequence). The CDR3 DNA is TGTGCCACCTGGGGACTAGCGGGGGAGGACAGGGACACAGATACGCAGTATTTT. As protein: CATWGLAGEDRDTDTQYF.

This chain joins TRBV21-1 and TRBJ1-4; the table's D call of TRBD1 was not tested on the DNA. TRBV21-1 is annotated as a pseudogene. The CDR3 totals 14 residues. The CDR3 DNA sequence: TGTGCCAGCACGTGCGCAGGGGGTGATGAAAAACTGTTTTTT. It encodes CASTCAGGDEKLFF.

The rearrangement uses TRBV10-3 and TRBJ2-1; TRBD2 aligns across 8 bases. V gave up 2 bases and J gave up 5 bases; unmatched junction bases: 5. Per germline, CDR1 ENHRY and CDR2 SYGVKD. The CDR3 is made up of 15 amino acids. The CDR3 region has the DNA TGTGCCATCAGTGAGGCGGGGCGGGGGGACAATGAGCAGTTCTTC. Amino acids: CAISEAGRGDNEQFF.

The gene calls are TRBV5-6 and TRBJ2-5; tentative D call: TRBD2 (6 bases). The germline gives CDR1 SGHDT, CDR2 YYEEEE. CDR3 length: 14 amino acids. V lost 0 bases and J lost 13, with 19 bases in between. The CDR3, as DNA: TGTGCCAGCAGCTTGGAGGGCGGTCTGGCGGGAACGTACTTC. This encodes CASSLEGGLAGTYF.

The chain uses TRBV10-3 and TRBJ2-1; 11 bases are shared with TRBD1. Unmatched junction bases numbered 2, after V lost 0 bases and J lost 4 bases. This CDR3 has 16 residues. Looked up from germline, CDR1 is ENHRY and CDR2 is SYGVKD. The CDR3 DNA follows: TGTGCCATCAGTGAGTCGGACAGGGGGCCTTACAATGAGCAGTTCTTC. Protein product: CAISESDRGPYNEQFF.

The J gene is TRBJ2-3, the V gene TRBV10-3; 11 bases are a match to TRBD2. CDR1 and CDR2 from the germline V gene are ENHRY and SYGVKD. With V trimmed by 8 bases and J by 1 base, 2 bases remained unmatched. The CDR3 contains 14 residues. The CDR3 reads CAIGSGRGTDTQYF. In DNA, the CDR3 is TGTGCCATCGGTAGCGGGAGGGGCACAGATACGCAGTATTTT.

This chain joins TRBV24-1 and TRBJ2-1; 10 nucleotides align to TRBD1. Germline V gives CDR1 KGHDR, CDR2 SFDVKD. V was pared by 1 base and J by 7 bases, with 3 bases of the junction left unmatched. This CDR3 has 15 residues. CDR3 loop: CATSDLRDRGNEQFF. CDR3 sequence (DNA): TGTGCCACCAGTGATTTAAGGGACAGGGGTAATGAGCAGTTCTTC.